One TCR beta chain is described in this entry. Its antigen is unknown. Germline V lookup: CDR1 SGHTA, CDR2 FQGNSA. The CDR3 is 15 amino acids. The V end lost 2 bases, the J end lost 6 bases, and 13 bases lay between the germline ends. TCRalpha and TCRbeta libraries used 5'RACE with constant-segment primers and UMIs. MiXCR was run by TCRdb on the 5' RACE reads, yielding one entry per CDR3 protein. The table shows 310,000 or so distinct CDR3 sequences, with around 15% occurring only once. This sample is drawn from a study of T-cell memory formation after mild COVID-19. Overall study findings and caveats: Pre-infection memory harbored some responding clones, suggesting cross-reactive memory joined.

Specimen: PBMCs or a T cell subset sorted from them (not recorded which). The chain joins TRBV7-2 to TRBJ2-2; D uncertain. This TCR came from a man aged 18 to 35 who had mild COVID-19 (a few samples of this study predate the infection). Cell type and time point are not known. The CDR3 loop reads CASSLPLGRAGELFF. CDR3 nucleotides: TGTGCCAGCAGCTTACCCCTAGGAAGGGCCGGGGAGCTGTTTTTT. The full variable domain, rest sourced from reference TRBV7-2 and TRBJ2-2, is GAGVSQSPSNKVTEKGKDVELRCDPISGHTALYWYRQSLGQGLEFLIYFQGNSAPDKSGLPSDRFSAERTGGSVSTLTIQRTQQEDSAVYLCASSLPLGRAGELFFGEGSRLTVL.